This T cell receptor beta chain was documented in a study of blood T cell repertoires in COVID-19. In the study overall: The United States, Italy and Spain provided the acute and convalescent COVID-19 samples. In each case, the material was cDNA or gDNA derived from T cells, B-cell-depleted T cells, or PBMCs.

The V segment lost 5 bases and the J segment 7 bases; nucleotides outside the gene matches: 13. The CDR3 extends over 16 amino acids. Germline CDR1 and CDR2: SGHAT and FQNNGV. This clone has a handful of counts. In the original workflow: Researchers report that nucleated cell counts were estimated from reference gene primer amplification. The assay was immunoSEQ multiplex PCR, and TCRdb's table has in-frame clones only and misses some. V, J and clone size were drawn from that table, and D and trimming were deduced from the DNA. This table holds about 290,000 clones, 70% to 90% found once. The specimen was peripheral blood. The chain couples TRBV11-2 to TRBJ2-7; 11 bases line up with TRBD2. The TCR originated in a woman aged 45-65 years with active or convalescent COVID-19. CDR3 sequence reads: CASSPAPLAGAGEQYF. DNA of the CDR3: TGTGCCAGCAGCCCAGCCCCACTAGCGGGGGCGGGGGAGCAGTACTTC.